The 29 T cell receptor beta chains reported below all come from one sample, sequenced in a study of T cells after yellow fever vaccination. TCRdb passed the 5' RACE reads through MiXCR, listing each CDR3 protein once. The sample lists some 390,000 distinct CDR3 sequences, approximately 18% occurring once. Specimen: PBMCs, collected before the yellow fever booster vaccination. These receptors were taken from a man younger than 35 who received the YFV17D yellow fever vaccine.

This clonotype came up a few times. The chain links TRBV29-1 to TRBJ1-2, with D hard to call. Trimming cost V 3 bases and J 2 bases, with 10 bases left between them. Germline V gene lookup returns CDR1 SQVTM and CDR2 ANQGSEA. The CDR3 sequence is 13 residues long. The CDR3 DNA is TGCAGCGTTGACCCAGCCGAAAACTATGGCTACACCTTC. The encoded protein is CSVDPAENYGYTF.

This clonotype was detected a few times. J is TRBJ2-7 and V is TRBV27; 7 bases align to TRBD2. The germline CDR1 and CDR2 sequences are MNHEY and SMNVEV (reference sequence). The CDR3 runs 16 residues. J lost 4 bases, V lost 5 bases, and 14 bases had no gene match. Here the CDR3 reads CASSPSLASGKYEQYV. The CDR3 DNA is TGTGCCAGCAGTCCCTCCCTGGCTAGCGGTAAATACGAGCAGTACGTC.

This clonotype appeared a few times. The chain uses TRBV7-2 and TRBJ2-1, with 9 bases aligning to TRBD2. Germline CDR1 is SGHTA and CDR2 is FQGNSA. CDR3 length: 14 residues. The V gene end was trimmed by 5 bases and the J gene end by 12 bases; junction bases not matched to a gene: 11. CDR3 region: CASSRGGTSRLQFF. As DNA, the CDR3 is TGTGCCAGCAGCCGCGGGGGGACTAGCCGATTGCAGTTCTTC.

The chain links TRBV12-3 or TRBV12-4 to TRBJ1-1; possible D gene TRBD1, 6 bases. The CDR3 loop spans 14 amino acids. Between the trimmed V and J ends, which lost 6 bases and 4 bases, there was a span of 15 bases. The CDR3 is CASSAAGAGTEAFF. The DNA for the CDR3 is TGTGCCAGCAGCGCCGCAGGGGCGGGCACTGAAGCTTTCTTT.

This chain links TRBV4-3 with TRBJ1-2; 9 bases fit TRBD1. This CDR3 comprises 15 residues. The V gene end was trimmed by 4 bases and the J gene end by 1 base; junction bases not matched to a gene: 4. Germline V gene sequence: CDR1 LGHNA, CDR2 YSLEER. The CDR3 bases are TGCGCCAGCAGCCCCGGACAGGGGAATAACTATGGCTACACCTTC. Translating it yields CASSPGQGNNYGYTF.

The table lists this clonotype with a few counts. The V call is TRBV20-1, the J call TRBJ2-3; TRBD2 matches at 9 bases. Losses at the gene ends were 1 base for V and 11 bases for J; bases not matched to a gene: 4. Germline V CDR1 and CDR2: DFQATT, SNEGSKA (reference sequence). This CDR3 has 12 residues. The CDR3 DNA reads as TGCAGTGCTAGAGTCGATAGCGGGGGGCAGTATTTT. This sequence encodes CSARVDSGGQYF.

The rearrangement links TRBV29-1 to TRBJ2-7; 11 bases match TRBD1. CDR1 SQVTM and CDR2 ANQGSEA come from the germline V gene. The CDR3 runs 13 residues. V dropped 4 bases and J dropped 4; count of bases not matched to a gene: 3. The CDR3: CSVVGTGGYEQYF. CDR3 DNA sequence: TGCAGCGTTGTCGGGACAGGGGGGTACGAGCAGTACTTC.

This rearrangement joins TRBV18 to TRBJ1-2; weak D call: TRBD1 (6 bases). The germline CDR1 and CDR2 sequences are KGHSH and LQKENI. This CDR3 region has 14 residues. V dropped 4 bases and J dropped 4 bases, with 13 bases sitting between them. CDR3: CASSRLGQSYGYTF. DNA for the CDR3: TGTGCCAGCTCACGGCTTGGACAGTCCTATGGCTACACCTTC.

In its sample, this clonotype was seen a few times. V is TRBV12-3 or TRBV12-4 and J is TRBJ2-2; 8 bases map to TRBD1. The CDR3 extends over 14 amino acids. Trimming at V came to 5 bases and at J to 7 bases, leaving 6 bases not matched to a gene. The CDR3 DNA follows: TGTGCCAGCAGTGCCCAGGGGGCGAGCGGGGAGCTGTTTTTT. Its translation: CASSAQGASGELFF.

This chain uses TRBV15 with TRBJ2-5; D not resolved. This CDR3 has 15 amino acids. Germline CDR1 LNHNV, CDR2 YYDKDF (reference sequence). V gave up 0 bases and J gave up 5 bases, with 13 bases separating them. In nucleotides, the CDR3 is TGTGCCACCAGCAGAGATCCCCTTGGGTTTGAGACCCAGTACTTC. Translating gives CATSRDPLGFETQYF. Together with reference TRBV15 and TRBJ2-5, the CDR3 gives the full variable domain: DAMVIQNPRYQVTQFGKPVTLSCSQTLNHNVMYWYQQKSSQAPKLLFHYYDKDFNNEADTPDNFQSRRPNTSFCFLDIRSPGLGDTAMYLCATSRDPLGFETQYFGPGTRLLVL.

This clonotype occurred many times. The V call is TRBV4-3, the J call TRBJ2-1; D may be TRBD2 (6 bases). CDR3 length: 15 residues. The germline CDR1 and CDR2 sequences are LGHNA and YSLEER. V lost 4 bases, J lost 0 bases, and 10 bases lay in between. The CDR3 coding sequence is TGCGCCAGCAGCCCAGGGACTCCCTCCTACAATGAGCAGTTCTTC. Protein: CASSPGTPSYNEQFF.

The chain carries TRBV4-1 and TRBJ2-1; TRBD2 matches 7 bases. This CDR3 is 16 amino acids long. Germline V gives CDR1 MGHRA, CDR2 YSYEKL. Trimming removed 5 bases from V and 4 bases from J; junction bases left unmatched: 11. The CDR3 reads CASSAREWGGYNEQFF. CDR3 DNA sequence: TGCGCCAGCAGCGCCAGGGAGTGGGGGGGATACAATGAGCAGTTCTTC.

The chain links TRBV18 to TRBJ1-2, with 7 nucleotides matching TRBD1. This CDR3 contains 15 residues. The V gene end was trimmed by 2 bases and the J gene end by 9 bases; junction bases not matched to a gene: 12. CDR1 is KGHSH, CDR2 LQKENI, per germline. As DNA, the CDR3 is TGTGCCAGCTCACCAGACAGGGCTGCCCAAGTGAGCTACACCTTC. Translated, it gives CASSPDRAAQVSYTF.

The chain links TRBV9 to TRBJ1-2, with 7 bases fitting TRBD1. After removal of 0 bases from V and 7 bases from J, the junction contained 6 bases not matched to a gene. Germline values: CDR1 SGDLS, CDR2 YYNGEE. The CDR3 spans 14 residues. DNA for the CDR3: TGTGCCAGCAGCGTAGGTGACAGGGAAAGTGGCTACACCTTC. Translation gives CASSVGDRESGYTF.

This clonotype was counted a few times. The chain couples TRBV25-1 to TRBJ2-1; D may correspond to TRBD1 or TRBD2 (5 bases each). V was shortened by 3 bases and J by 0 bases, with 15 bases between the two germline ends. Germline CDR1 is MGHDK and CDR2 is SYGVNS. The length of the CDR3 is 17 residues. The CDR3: CASSDPPRGFSYNEQFF. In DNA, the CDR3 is TGTGCCAGCAGTGACCCACCGAGGGGTTTCTCCTACAATGAGCAGTTCTTC.

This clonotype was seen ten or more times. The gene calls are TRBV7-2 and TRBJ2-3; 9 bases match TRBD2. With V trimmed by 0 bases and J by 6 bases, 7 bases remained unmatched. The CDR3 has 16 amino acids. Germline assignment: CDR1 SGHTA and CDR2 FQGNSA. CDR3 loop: CASSLAKRSGGDTQYF. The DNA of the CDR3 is TGTGCCAGCAGCTTAGCTAAACGCAGCGGGGGGGATACGCAGTATTTT.

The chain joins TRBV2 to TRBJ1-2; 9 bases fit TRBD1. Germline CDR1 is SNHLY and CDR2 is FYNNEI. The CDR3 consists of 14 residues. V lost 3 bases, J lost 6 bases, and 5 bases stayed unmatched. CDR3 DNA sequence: TGTGCCAGCAGTGAGAATAGGGACAGGGATGGCTACACCTTC. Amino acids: CASSENRDRDGYTF.

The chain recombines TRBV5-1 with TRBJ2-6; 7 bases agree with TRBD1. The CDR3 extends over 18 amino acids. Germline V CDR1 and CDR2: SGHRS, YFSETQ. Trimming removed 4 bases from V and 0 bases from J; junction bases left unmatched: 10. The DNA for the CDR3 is TGCGCCAGCAGCCCCCGGGACAGAATCTCCTCTGGGGCCAACGTCCTGACTTTC. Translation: CASSPRDRISSGANVLTF.

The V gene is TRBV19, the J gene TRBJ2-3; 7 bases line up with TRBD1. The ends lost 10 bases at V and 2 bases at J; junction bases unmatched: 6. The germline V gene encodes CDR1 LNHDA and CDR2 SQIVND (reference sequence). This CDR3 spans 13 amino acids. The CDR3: CATSGQNTDTQYF. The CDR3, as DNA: TGTGCCACGTCGGGACAGAACACAGATACGCAGTATTTT.

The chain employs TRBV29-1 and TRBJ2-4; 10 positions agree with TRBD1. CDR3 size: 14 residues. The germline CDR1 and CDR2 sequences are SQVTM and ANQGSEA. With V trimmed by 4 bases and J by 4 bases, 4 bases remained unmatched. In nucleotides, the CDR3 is TGCAGCGTTGCGGGGGACAGGGGAAAAAACATTCAGTACTTC. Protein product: CSVAGDRGKNIQYF.

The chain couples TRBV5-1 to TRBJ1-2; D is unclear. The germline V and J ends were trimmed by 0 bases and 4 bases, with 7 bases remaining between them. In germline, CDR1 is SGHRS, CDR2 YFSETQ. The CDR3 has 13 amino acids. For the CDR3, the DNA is TGCGCCAGCAGCTTGGAGTACGGCTATGGCTACACCTTC. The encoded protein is CASSLEYGYGYTF.

The CDR3 region is CASSLSQRGVHETQYF. CDR3 nucleotide sequence: TGTGCCAGCAGCTTAAGCCAGCGGGGGGTCCACGAGACCCAGTACTTC. The chain is built from TRBV7-3 and TRBJ2-5; 9 nucleotides match TRBD2. Unmatched junction bases numbered 8, after V lost 1 base and J lost 5 bases. The CDR3 is 16 amino acids. Germline assignment: CDR1 SGHTA and CDR2 FQGTGA.

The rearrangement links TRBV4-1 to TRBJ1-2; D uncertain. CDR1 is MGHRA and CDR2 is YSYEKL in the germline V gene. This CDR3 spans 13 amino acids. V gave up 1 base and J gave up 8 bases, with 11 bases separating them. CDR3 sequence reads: CASSQVSRQGYTF. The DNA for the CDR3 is TGCGCCAGCAGCCAAGTTTCGAGGCAAGGCTACACCTTC.

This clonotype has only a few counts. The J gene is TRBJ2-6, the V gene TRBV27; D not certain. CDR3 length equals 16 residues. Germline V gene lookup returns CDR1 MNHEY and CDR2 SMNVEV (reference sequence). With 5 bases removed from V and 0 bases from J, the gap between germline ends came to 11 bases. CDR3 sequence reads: CASSPPAVSGANVLTF. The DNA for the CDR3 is TGTGCCAGCAGTCCCCCCGCCGTCTCTGGGGCCAACGTCCTGACTTTC.

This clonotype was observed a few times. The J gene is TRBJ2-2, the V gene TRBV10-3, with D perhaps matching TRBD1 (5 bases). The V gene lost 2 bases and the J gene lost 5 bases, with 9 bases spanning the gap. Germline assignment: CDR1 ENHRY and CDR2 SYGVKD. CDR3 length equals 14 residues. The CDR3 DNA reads TGTGCCATCAGTGAGATTACAGGAACCGGGGAGCTGTTTTTT. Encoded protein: CAISEITGTGELFF.

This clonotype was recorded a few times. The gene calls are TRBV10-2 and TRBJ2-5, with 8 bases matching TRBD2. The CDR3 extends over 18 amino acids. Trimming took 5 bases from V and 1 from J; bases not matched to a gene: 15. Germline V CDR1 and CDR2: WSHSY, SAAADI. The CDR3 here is CASSPSWGPSGRQETQYF. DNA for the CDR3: TGCGCCAGCAGTCCTTCATGGGGGCCTAGCGGGCGCCAAGAGACCCAGTACTTC.

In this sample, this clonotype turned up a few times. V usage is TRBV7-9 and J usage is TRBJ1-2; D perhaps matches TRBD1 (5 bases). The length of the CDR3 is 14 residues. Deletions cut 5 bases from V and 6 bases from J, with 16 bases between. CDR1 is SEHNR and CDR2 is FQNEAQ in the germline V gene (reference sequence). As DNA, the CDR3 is TGTGCCAGCAGCCGGGACGGCCCGGATGATGGCTACACCTTC. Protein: CASSRDGPDDGYTF. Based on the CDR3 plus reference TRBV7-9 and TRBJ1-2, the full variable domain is DTGVSQNPRHKITKRGQNVTFRCDPISEHNRLYWYRQTLGQGPEFLTYFQNEAQLEKSRLLSDRFSAERPKGSFSTLEIQRTEQGDSAMYLCASSRDGPDDGYTFGSGTRLTVV.

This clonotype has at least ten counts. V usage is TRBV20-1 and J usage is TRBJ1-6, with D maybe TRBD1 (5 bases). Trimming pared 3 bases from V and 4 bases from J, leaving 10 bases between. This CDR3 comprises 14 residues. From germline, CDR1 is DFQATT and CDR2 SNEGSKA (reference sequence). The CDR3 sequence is CSARGRGYNSPLHF. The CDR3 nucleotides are TGCAGTGCTAGGGGGCGCGGGTATAATTCACCCCTCCACTTT.

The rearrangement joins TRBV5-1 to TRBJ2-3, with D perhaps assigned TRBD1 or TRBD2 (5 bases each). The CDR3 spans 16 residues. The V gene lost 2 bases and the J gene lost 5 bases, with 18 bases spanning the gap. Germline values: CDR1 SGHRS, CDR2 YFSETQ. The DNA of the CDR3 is TGCGCCAGCAGCTTATCAACCGGGACCGTCGTAGATACGCAGTATTTT. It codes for CASSLSTGTVVDTQYF.